These T cell receptor beta chains were read from a single sample in a study of PD-1 blockade in mismatch repair-deficient tumors. Generated by immunoSEQ multiplex PCR, the TCRdb table keeps only in-frame clones and is missing some. The sample carries some 27,000 clones, 70% to 85% recorded once. The source was PBMCs, collected before pembrolizumab treatment. The receptors derive from an adult with mismatch repair-deficient cancer. The conserved cysteine and the conserved F or W are not part of the CDR3 here.

>TRBJ2-3|TRBV7-7
ASSLGTRSTDTQY
>TRBJ2-1|TRBV11-2
ASSPRDSGSFREQF
>TRBJ2-5|TRBV5-1
ASSLDRARVGTQY
>TRBJ1-5|TRBV30
AWSSYSNQPQH
>TRBJ2-3|TRBV19
ASSSRDTDTQY
>TRBJ2-3|TRBV30
AWTTGTSGTSTQY
>TRBJ2-1|TRBV5-4
ASSRGTSGIYNEQF
>TRBJ2-3|TRBV7-9
ASSTRRELSTDTQY
>TRBJ2-7|TRBV7-2
ASSLDRFKDYEQY
>TRBJ2-1|TRBV7-8
ASSLVYGTGKNNEQF
>TRBJ1-3|TRBV29-1
SVITGLGNTIY
>TRBJ1-1|TRBV9
ASSPAGQGVTEAF
>TRBJ1-2|TRBV27
ASSLSPGQIYGYT
>TRBJ2-3|TRBV28
ASSQPGLALTDTQY
>TRBJ2-3|TRBV6-1
ASSEAGGTDTQY
>TRBJ1-2|TRBV4-1
ASSQDMGQEGYT
>TRBJ2-1|TRBV5-4
ATLWGQGAGEQF
>TRBJ2-1|TRBV19
ASSISSSGYNEQF
>TRBJ2-2|TRBV5-4
ASRNAKTSYTGELF
>TRBJ1-6|TRBV10-1
ASSFRGSSYNSPLH
>TRBJ2-6|TRBV9
ASSGGLPGANVLT
>TRBJ2-5|TRBV7-3
ASSPTGLQETQY
>TRBJ2-7|TRBV6-1
ASSGDRGSYEQY
>TRBJ2-7|TRBV5-6
ASSRGQQYEQY
>TRBJ1-4|TRBV4-1
ASSQYRGGEEKLF
>TRBJ2-2|TRBV4-2
AIKLAGGPSTGELF
>TRBJ2-7|TRBV10-3
AVMGQVYEQY
>TRBJ2-5|TRBV18
ASSPREGQETQY
>TRBJ2-3|TRBV5-1
ASSLEPSGSTDTQY
>TRBJ2-7|TRBV28
AIRSGSLHEQY
>TRBJ1-5|TRBV4-1
ASSQESNQPQH
>TRBJ2-5|TRBV7-3
ASSFYGGGGETQY
>TRBJ1-3|TRBV14
ASSRRGLFGNTIY
>TRBJ2-2|TRBV10-1
ASSQTSTGELF
>TRBJ2-7|TRBV5-1
ASSLGQPSYEQY
>TRBJ2-1|TRBV11-3
ASSSRGATSGREYNEQF
>TRBJ1-2|TRBV14
ASSQEALDWTAPNYGYT
>TRBJ2-5|TRBV9
ASSKGSGRGEETQY
>TRBJ1-1|TRBV13
ASSASGTGDTEAF
>TRBJ2-7|TRBV5-1
ASSSTRSYEQY